Following are 18 T cell receptor beta chains from one sample sequenced in a study of blood T cell repertoires in COVID-19. Clones were sequenced by immunoSEQ multiplex PCR, and TCRdb holds only the in-frame ones, with some missing. The sample contains about 330,000 clones, 87% of which appear only once. Material for sequencing was peripheral blood. The receptor set was obtained from a man aged 25 to 40 with COVID-19, enrolled during active disease.

The CDR3 region is CASGLRQGLDEQFF. DNA of the CDR3: TGTGCTAGTGGTTTGCGTCAGGGCCTCGATGAGCAGTTCTTC. This rearrangement joins TRBV12-5 to TRBJ2-1, with D perhaps TRBD1 (5 bases). V was cut by 2 bases and J by 8 bases, with 13 bases left in between. This CDR3 has 14 amino acids. Germline V gene data show CDR1 as LGHNT and CDR2 as FRNRAP.

The sample holds one count of this clone. The rearrangement links TRBV4-3 to TRBJ1-2; D is unclear. The CDR3 extends over 15 amino acids. The germline CDR1 and CDR2 sequences are LGHNA and YSLEER. V gave up 0 bases and J gave up 4 bases, with 12 bases separating them. The CDR3 loop reads CASSQDQVAPYGYTF. DNA of the CDR3: TGCGCCAGCAGCCAAGATCAGGTGGCCCCCTATGGCTACACCTTC.

This clone was observed a handful of times. V gene TRBV7-3 combines with J gene TRBJ2-1; 12 bases are a match to TRBD2. Germline values: CDR1 SGHTA, CDR2 FQGTGA. This CDR3 is 15 amino acids long. V gave up 3 bases and J gave up 8 bases; unmatched junction bases: 5. Here the CDR3 DNA reads TGTGCCAGCAGCTTCGCGACTAGCGGGAGTGATGAGCAGTTCTTC. Its translation: CASSFATSGSDEQFF.

J is TRBJ2-7 and V is TRBV19; TRBD1 agrees at 7 bases. Germline lookup yields CDR1 LNHDA and CDR2 SQIVND (reference sequence). V shed 5 bases, J shed 2 bases, and the junction held 6 bases outside the gene matches. The CDR3 is 14 amino acids. CDR3: CASSDPGQTYEQYF. In DNA form, the CDR3 reads TGTGCCAGTAGTGATCCGGGACAGACCTACGAGCAGTACTTC.

The V call is TRBV16, the J call TRBJ1-5; unclear D gene. V was trimmed by 5 bases and J by 0 bases, leaving 11 bases between them. The CDR3 totals 15 residues. Germline V lookup: CDR1 KGHSY, CDR2 FQNENV. Here the CDR3 reads CASSSDGDSNQPQHF. CDR3 DNA sequence: TGTGCCAGCAGCTCTGACGGGGATAGCAATCAGCCCCAGCATTTT.

J is TRBJ1-2 and V is TRBV6-1; D not resolved. V lost 5 bases and J lost 6, with 10 bases in between. Looked up from germline, CDR1 is MNHNS and CDR2 is SASEGT. This CDR3 is 12 amino acids long. The CDR3 DNA follows: TGTGCCAGCAGTTTGGAGGAAAATGGCTACACCTTC. Translation: CASSLEENGYTF.

This CDR3 is CASRDGTSGTTDTQYF. Here the CDR3 DNA reads TGCGCCAGCAGGGATGGGACTAGCGGAACCACAGATACGCAGTATTTT. This chain uses TRBV5-1 with TRBJ2-3; 11 bases line up with TRBD2. CDR1 is SGHRS, CDR2 YFSETQ, per germline. V trimming: 5 bases; J trimming: 2 bases; junction bases outside the gene matches: 7. There are 16 residues in the CDR3.

J is TRBJ2-1 and V is TRBV19; 9 positions match TRBD1. There are 15 residues in the CDR3. V was pared by 6 bases and J by 6 bases, with 9 bases of the junction left unmatched. The germline V gene has CDR1 LNHDA and CDR2 SQIVND (reference sequence). In nucleotides, the CDR3 is TGTGCCAGTAGACCAGACAGGGGGTGGATCAATGAGCAGTTCTTC. This translates into CASRPDRGWINEQFF.

The CDR3 DNA reads as TGTGCCAGCAGTGGCCTTCGAGGTACTGAAGCTTTCTTT. It is translated as CASSGLRGTEAFF. The rearrangement uses TRBV2 and TRBJ1-1, with D unclear. The V gene's germline CDR1 is SNHLY and CDR2 FYNNEI. CDR3 length: 13 residues. The V end was cut by 4 bases, the J end by 5 bases, with 11 bases between.

This sequence joins TRBV27 and TRBJ2-1; 7 bases are shared with TRBD2. The CDR3 is 14 residues long. V trimming: 7 bases; J trimming: 10 bases; junction bases outside the gene matches: 13. Germline V CDR1 and CDR2: MNHEY, SMNVEV (reference sequence). The CDR3 nucleotides read TGTGCCAGCAAGGAATACCCGGGACTATGGGAGCAGTTCTTC. Amino acid sequence: CASKEYPGLWEQFF.

The CDR3 loop reads CASSLGVTSENEQFF. CDR3 coding DNA: TGTGCCAGCAGCTTGGGTGTGACTAGCGAGAATGAGCAGTTCTTC. The chain carries TRBV5-4 and TRBJ2-1; 8 nucleotides match TRBD2. This CDR3 is 15 amino acids long. Trimming removed 0 bases from V and 7 bases from J; junction bases left unmatched: 6. Germline-derived CDR1 and CDR2 are SGHNT and YYREEE (reference sequence). Filled out from reference TRBV5-4 and TRBJ2-1, the complete variable domain reads ETGVTQSPTHLIKTRGQQVTLRCSSQSGHNTVSWYQQALGQGPQFIFQYYREEENGRGNFPPRFSGLQFPNYSSELNVNALELDDSALYLCASSLGVTSENEQFFGPGTRLTVL.

This clone was counted once. This chain connects TRBV6-1 to TRBJ2-1; 11 nucleotides agree with TRBD2. J was trimmed by 1 base and V by 4 bases; bases with no gene match: 15. This CDR3 is 20 amino acids long. CDR1 MNHNS and CDR2 SASEGT come from the germline V gene. The CDR3 bases are TGTGCCAGCAGTGCATTGACCGGGACTAGCGGAGACCGATCCTACAATGAGCAGTTCTTC. Its protein is CASSALTGTSGDRSYNEQFF.

This clone appeared a single time. The chain recombines TRBV15 with TRBJ2-1, with 7 bases that match TRBD2. The V gene end was trimmed by 3 bases and the J gene end by 8 bases; junction bases not matched to a gene: 16. CDR1 LNHNV and CDR2 YYDKDF come from the germline V gene (reference sequence). The CDR3 is 17 amino acids. CDR3 sequence: CATSSFGGRLKTDEQFF. As DNA, the CDR3 is TGTGCCACCAGCAGTTTCGGCGGGAGATTGAAGACAGATGAGCAGTTCTTC.

This chain joins TRBV7-3 and TRBJ1-1; maybe TRBD1 (5 bases). CDR3 length: 13 amino acids. With 5 bases removed from V and 1 base from J, the gap between germline ends came to 8 bases. Germline V gives CDR1 SGHTA, CDR2 FQGTGA. CDR3 DNA sequence: TGTGCCAGCAGCCGACAGCCGAACACTGAAGCTTTCTTT. Translated: CASSRQPNTEAFF.

This clone was detected a few times. This chain uses TRBV6-5 with TRBJ2-7; TRBD1 agrees at 10 bases. Losses at the gene ends were 6 bases for V and 4 bases for J; bases not matched to a gene: 9. The CDR3 has 15 residues. Germline V gene lookup returns CDR1 MNHEY and CDR2 SVGAGI. The CDR3 sequence: CASSRDRGQTYEQYF. The CDR3 nucleotides read TGTGCCAGCAGCCGGGACAGGGGTCAGACGTACGAGCAGTACTTC.

The chain employs TRBV6-5 and TRBJ1-4; perhaps TRBD1 as D (5 bases). This CDR3 region has 14 residues. V was pared by 2 bases and J by 7 bases, with 11 bases between. Germline CDR1 is MNHEY and CDR2 is SVGAGI. The CDR3 is CASSYGGRGEKLFF. CDR3 nucleotides: TGTGCCAGCAGTTACGGGGGGAGGGGTGAAAAACTGTTTTTT.

The genes are TRBV13 and TRBJ1-4, with 7 bases matching TRBD1. J lost 0 bases, V lost 4 bases, and 5 bases had no gene match. CDR1 is PRHDT and CDR2 is FYEKMQ in the germline V gene (reference sequence). The CDR3 runs 16 residues. CDR3 in DNA: TGTGCCAGCAGCTCCCCACAGGGGTCAACTAATGAAAAACTGTTTTTT. It codes for CASSSPQGSTNEKLFF.

The V gene is TRBV6-6, the J gene TRBJ1-3; 9 bases match TRBD1. Germline-derived CDR1 and CDR2 are MNHNY and SVGAGI (reference sequence). The CDR3 runs 15 residues. The V and J ends lost 5 bases and 2 bases, in that order; junction bases with no gene match: 4. Here the CDR3 reads CASSTGGLAGNTIYF. The CDR3 DNA is TGTGCCAGCAGTACAGGGGGCTTGGCTGGAAACACCATATATTTT.